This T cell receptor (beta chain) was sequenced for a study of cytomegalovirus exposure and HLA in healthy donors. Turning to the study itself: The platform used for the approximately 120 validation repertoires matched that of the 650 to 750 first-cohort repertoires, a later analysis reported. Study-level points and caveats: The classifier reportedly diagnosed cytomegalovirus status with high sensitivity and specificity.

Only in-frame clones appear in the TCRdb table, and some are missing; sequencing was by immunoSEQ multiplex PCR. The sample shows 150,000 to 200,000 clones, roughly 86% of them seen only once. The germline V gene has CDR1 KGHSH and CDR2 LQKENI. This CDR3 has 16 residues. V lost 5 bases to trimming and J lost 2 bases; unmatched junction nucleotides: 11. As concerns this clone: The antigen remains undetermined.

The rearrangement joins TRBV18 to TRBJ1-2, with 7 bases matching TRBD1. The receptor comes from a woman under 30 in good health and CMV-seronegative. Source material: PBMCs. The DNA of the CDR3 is TGTGCCAGCTCAAAGGACAGGTACCCAGAGAACTATGGCTACACCTTC. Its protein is CASSKDRYPENYGYTF. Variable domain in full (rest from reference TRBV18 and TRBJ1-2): NAGVMQNPRHLVRRRGQEARLRCSPMKGHSHVYWYRQLPEEGLKFMVYLQKENIIDESGMPKERFSAEFPKEGPSILRIQQVVRGDSAAYFCASSKDRYPENYGYTFGSGTRLTVV.